This is a list of T cell receptor beta chains from one sample in a study of shared clonotypes between healthy human individuals. This table comes from immunoSEQ multiplex PCR, and its TCRdb copy is limited to in-frame clones, with some not included. The sample carries about 700,000 clones, around 74% recorded once. The sequencing input was memory CD4+ T cells sorted from blood. The receptors were sampled from a woman aged 25 to 39 in good health. The CDR3 runs from the conserved cysteine through the conserved F or W. The D gene is left open where the match is weak. Expanded clones are given a class, and other clones once, few, many or no size at all.

J	V	size	D	DNA	CDR3
TRBJ1-1	TRBV4-2	.	.	TGTGCCAGCAGCCAAGGCGGGGACCGTCCCGCGAACACTGAAGCTTTCTTT	CASSQGGDRPANTEAFF
TRBJ1-2	TRBV29-1	.	.	TGCAGCGTTGAAGATTGGCGGGAATCTGGCTACACCTTC	CSVEDWRESGYTF
TRBJ1-5	TRBV6-6	.	.	TGTGCCAGCAGTTCTACAGGGAATCATCAGCCCCAGCATTTT	CASSSTGNHQPQHF
TRBJ1-4	TRBV5-6	few	.	TGTGCCAGCAGCTTGAGGACAGATGCAACTAATGAAAAACTGTTTTTT	CASSLRTDATNEKLFF
TRBJ1-2	TRBV5-6	.	.	TGTGCCAGCACCCTGGGCACATATGGCTACACCTTC	CASTLGTYGYTF
TRBJ2-5	TRBV4-1	.	.	TGCGCCAGCAGCCGTAGGATCGCAGGGGAAGAGACCCAGTACTTC	CASSRRIAGEETQYF
TRBJ2-7	TRBV6-1	.	.	TGTGCCAGCAGTGGAAGCCTGAGCGGGTCCTACGAGCAGTACTTC	CASSGSLSGSYEQYF
TRBJ2-1	TRBV28	.	TRBD2	TGTGCCAGCAGGAACCCGGGACTAGCGGGAGTCTACAATGAGCAGTTCTTC	CASRNPGLAGVYNEQFF
TRBJ2-3	TRBV6-1	.	.	TGTGCCAGCAGTGAACAGCACTTCCCCTCTAGCACAGATACGCAGTATTTT	CASSEQHFPSSTDTQYF
TRBJ2-3	TRBV28	once	.	TGTGCCATTTTGGGGCAGGGTAGCACAGATACGCAGTATTTT	CAILGQGSTDTQYF
TRBJ2-1	TRBV5-4	.	TRBD2	TGTGCCAGCAGCTTGTCTAGCGGGAACCCAAGGGCCAATGAGCAGTTCTTC	CASSLSSGNPRANEQFF
TRBJ1-5	TRBV6-1	few	.	TGTGCCAGCAGCCCCTTGGCAGTGGATCAGCCCCAGCATTTT	CASSPLAVDQPQHF
TRBJ2-5	TRBV11-2	.	.	TGTGCCAGCAGCTTAAAAATGAGAGAGACCCAGTACTTC	CASSLKMRETQYF
TRBJ2-1	TRBV7-3	medium-sized	TRBD2	TGTGCCAGCAGCTTAAGGGCCACCCAAAGACTAGCGGGAGGGTACAATGAGCAGTTCTTC	CASSLRATQRLAGGYNEQFF
TRBJ1-5	TRBV23-1	.	.	TGCGCCAGCAGTCAACCGGGACAATTTTTATGCAATCAGCCCCAGCATTTT	CASSQPGQFLCNQPQHF
TRBJ1-2	TRBV28	.	.	TGTGCCAGCACCCGACACGGGACGGCCGTCCGCTACACCTTC	CASTRHGTAVRYTF
TRBJ1-2	TRBV5-8	.	TRBD1	TGTGCCAGCAGCACAGGGGGCTACTATGGCTACACCTTC	CASSTGGYYGYTF
TRBJ2-1	TRBV11-2	.	.	TGTGCCAGCAGCTTATTTGGGGGAGCCCTCAATGAGCAGTTCTTC	CASSLFGGALNEQFF
TRBJ2-7	TRBV27	.	.	TGTGCCAGCATACTTAGATTCCCCCAGGCCGACATAACCTACGAGCAGTACTTC	CASILRFPQADITYEQYF
TRBJ2-1	TRBV10-1	.	.	TGCGCCAGCAGTGAGTATGTCATAGGGGAGCAGTTCTTC	CASSEYVIGEQFF
TRBJ1-2	TRBV28	.	.	TGTGCCAGCACGGTTAACAGGAACCTCTATGGCTACACCTTC	CASTVNRNLYGYTF
TRBJ1-4	TRBV5-1	.	TRBD1	TGCGCCAGCAGCCCGGGGGACAGGTATTTAGAAAAACTGTTTTTT	CASSPGDRYLEKLFF
TRBJ2-5	TRBV14	few	TRBD1	TGTGCCAGCAGCCTGCTTCCGGGACAGGGACACGAGACCCAGTACTTC	CASSLLPGQGHETQYF
TRBJ2-2	TRBV7-8	.	.	TGTGCCAGCAGCTTAGGGCAGGGTGGCACCGGGGAGCTGTTTTTT	CASSLGQGGTGELFF
TRBJ1-2	TRBV28	.	.	TGTGCCAGCAGGACGGAGAACTATGGCTACACCTTC	CASRTENYGYTF
TRBJ1-3	TRBV30	once	TRBD1	TGTGCCTGGACCGTGGGACAGGGGGTAAACACCATATATTTT	CAWTVGQGVNTIYF
TRBJ2-7	TRBV18	.	.	TGTGCCAGCTCACCACAACGGGAGAGCTCCTACGAGCAGTACTTC	CASSPQRESSYEQYF
TRBJ1-5	TRBV4-1	.	TRBD1	TGCGCCAGCAGCTACGACAGGGGATCTCAGCCCCAGCATTTT	CASSYDRGSQPQHF
TRBJ1-1	TRBV5-1	.	.	TGCGCCAGCAGCTTTCGACGGAACACTGAAGCTTTCTTT	CASSFRRNTEAFF
TRBJ1-2	TRBV29-1	.	.	TGCAGCGTTGAACGCGACACTGGCTACACCTTC	CSVERDTGYTF
TRBJ2-1	TRBV9	.	TRBD2	TGTGCCAGCAGCGCCTTGGGGACTAGCGGGAACAATGAGCAGTTCTTC	CASSALGTSGNNEQFF
TRBJ2-3	TRBV11-2	once	TRBD2	TGTGCCAGCAGCATAGGGACTAGCGGGAGGGCTTCAGATACGCAGTATTTT	CASSIGTSGRASDTQYF
TRBJ2-3	TRBV6-1	few	.	TGTGCCAGCAGTATAGACAACTGGAACACAGATACGCAGTATTTT	CASSIDNWNTDTQYF
TRBJ1-2	TRBV28	.	.	TGTGCCAGCAGTTTATTGGAGAACTATGGCTACACCTTC	CASSLLENYGYTF
TRBJ1-5	TRBV7-2	few	.	TGTGCCAGCAGCTTAAAGACAGGTCAGCCCCAGCATTTT	CASSLKTGQPQHF
TRBJ1-2	TRBV6-1	.	TRBD1	TGTGCCAGCCCGGGACAGGGGGGAGCTAACTATGGCTACACCTTC	CASPGQGGANYGYTF
TRBJ2-7	TRBV7-8	.	.	TGTGCCAGCAGCTTCTCCAGAGGTAGCGGCTACGAGCAGTACTTC	CASSFSRGSGYEQYF
TRBJ2-5	TRBV18	.	.	TGTGCCAGCTCACCACCCGTTTTGAAAGAGACCCAGTACTTC	CASSPPVLKETQYF
TRBJ2-5	TRBV5-1	.	.	TGCGCCAGCAGCTGGGGAGTTGGGGGAACCGGAGAGACCCAGTACTTC	CASSWGVGGTGETQYF
TRBJ2-4	TRBV5-4	.	.	TGTGCCAGCAGCTTGGAACGCGGGTTAGCCAAAAACATTCAGTACTTC	CASSLERGLAKNIQYF
TRBJ2-3	TRBV5-6	.	TRBD2	TGTGCCACGCGGGGGGTGGGCACAGATACGCAGTATTTT	CATRGVGTDTQYF
TRBJ2-1	TRBV7-6	many	TRBD2	TGTGCCAGCAGCTTAGCTGGGGGGACTAGTGGTTACAATGAGCAGTTCTTC	CASSLAGGTSGYNEQFF
TRBJ2-3	TRBV12-2	.	.	TGTGCAAGTCGCTTAGCGGGGGACAGATTCACAGATACGCAGTATTTT	CASRLAGDRFTDTQYF
TRBJ2-7	TRBV10-3	.	TRBD1	TGTGCCATCAGCCTAGGACAGGGTAGCGACGAGCAGTACTTC	CAISLGQGSDEQYF
TRBJ2-1	TRBV29-1	.	.	TGCAGCGTCCGACAGCGTGAGCAGTTCTTC	CSVRQREQFF
TRBJ2-7	TRBV7-6	.	.	TGTGCCAGCAGCTTAGGGGGGGTGGAATACGAGCAGTACTTC	CASSLGGVEYEQYF
TRBJ2-6	TRBV10-3	once	.	TGTGCCATCAGCTTAGGGGACTCTGGGGCCAACGTCCTGACTTTC	CAISLGDSGANVLTF
TRBJ2-1	TRBV19	.	TRBD1	TGTGCCAGTAGTAGGGACAGTGACCACAATGAGCAGTTCTTC	CASSRDSDHNEQFF
TRBJ2-3	TRBV15	.	.	TGTGCCACCAGCAGAGATCAGGGCACAGATACGCAGTATTTT	CATSRDQGTDTQYF
TRBJ1-3	TRBV18	.	.	TGTGCCAGCTCACCAACGAACTCTGGAAACACCATATATTTT	CASSPTNSGNTIYF
TRBJ2-7	TRBV29-1	.	.	TGCAGCGTTAGGTGGGCCACCTACGAGCAGTACTTC	CSVRWATYEQYF
TRBJ2-6	TRBV11-2	.	.	TGTGCCAGCAGCCTGGGGGCTGGGGCCAACGTCCTGACTTTC	CASSLGAGANVLTF
TRBJ1-5	TRBV30	.	.	TGTGCCTGGAGTGCCCGGCGGGGGGGTGGGTGGACAATCCAGCCCCAGCATTTT	CAWSARRGGGWTIQPQHF